The 30 T cell receptor beta chains below all came from one sample that was sequenced in a study of shared T cell receptors in the human thymus. TCRdb's copy holds only in-frame clones and misses some; the assay was immunoSEQ multiplex PCR. The profile shows hundreds of thousands of clones, 70% to 90% of them singletons. Another study also made use of these data, one on human thymus T cells.

Sequencing used thymocytes. The source is a boy less than two years old with a congenital heart defect.

The chain joins TRBV14 to TRBJ1-5; D possibly corresponds to TRBD1 (5 bases). CDR1 is SGHDN and CDR2 is FVKESK in the germline V gene. This CDR3 contains 14 residues. V was clipped by 4 bases and J by 7 bases, with 14 bases between them. CDR3 nucleotides: TGTGCCAGCAGCCCGGGGGGGGAGCAACAGCCCCAGCATTTT. Its translation is CASSPGGEQQPQHF.

This clone was recorded only once. Within the sample, other DNA sequences also encode this same CDR3. The gene calls are TRBV19 and TRBJ2-3; D remains ambiguous. In germline, CDR1 is LNHDA, CDR2 SQIVND (reference sequence). The V gene lost 3 bases and the J gene lost 6 bases, with 4 bases spanning the gap. The CDR3 runs 11 residues. DNA of the CDR3: TGTGCCAGTAGTATCAGGGATACGCAGTATTTT. Residues: CASSIRDTQYF.

V usage is TRBV28 and J usage is TRBJ1-2, with a tentative D call TRBD1 (6 bases). V dropped 6 bases and J dropped 6 bases, with 20 bases sitting between them. CDR1 MDHEN and CDR2 SYDVKM come from the germline V gene. The CDR3 is made up of 15 amino acids. Here the CDR3 reads CASRPRTAYGHGYTF. CDR3 DNA: TGTGCCAGCAGACCTCGGACAGCCTATGGGCATGGCTACACCTTC.

This chain joins TRBV2 and TRBJ2-2; 12 nucleotides align to TRBD2. CDR3 length: 19 residues. Germline V gene sequence: CDR1 SNHLY, CDR2 FYNNEI. J was trimmed by 0 bases and V by 6 bases; bases with no gene match: 11. This chain's CDR3 is CASRSSGRAPWTNTGELFF. CDR3 DNA: TGTGCCAGCAGGTCTAGCGGGAGGGCCCCTTGGACGAACACCGGGGAGCTGTTTTTT.

The chain carries TRBV9 and TRBJ2-7; D ambiguous. This CDR3 is built from 14 residues. Trimming cost V 4 bases and J 7 bases, with 18 bases left between them. The germline V gene has CDR1 SGDLS and CDR2 YYNGEE. CDR3 DNA: TGTGCCAGCAGCCCCGGGTCCCCCTCTTGGGAGCAGTACTTC. Encoded protein: CASSPGSPSWEQYF.

The rearrangement joins TRBV5-4 to TRBJ2-3, with TRBD1 matching 7 bases. The CDR3 spans 16 residues. Germline-derived CDR1 and CDR2 are SGHNT and YYREEE (reference sequence). Germline trimming cut 0 bases from V and 5 bases from J; bases unmatched to any gene: 9. This CDR3 is CASSLGTGGKGDTQYF. The CDR3 nucleotides are TGTGCCAGCAGCTTGGGGACAGGCGGTAAGGGAGATACGCAGTATTTT. The full variable domain, completed using reference TRBV5-4 and TRBJ2-3, is ETGVTQSPTHLIKTRGQQVTLRCSSQSGHNTVSWYQQALGQGPQFIFQYYREEENGRGNFPPRFSGLQFPNYSSELNVNALELDDSALYLCASSLGTGGKGDTQYFGPGTRLTVL.

This chain joins TRBV7-6 and TRBJ1-4; the D gene is possibly TRBD1 (6 bases). CDR1 SGHVS and CDR2 FNYEAQ come from the germline V gene. The CDR3 has 16 amino acids. The ends were cut back, 5 bases at V and 8 bases at J, with 21 bases in the middle. CDR3 sequence: CASSLRGTPKAEKLFF. In DNA form, the CDR3 reads TGTGCCAGCAGCCTGAGAGGGACACCTAAGGCAGAAAAACTGTTTTTT.

The J gene is TRBJ2-2, the V gene TRBV7-9, with 8 positions matching TRBD1. Germline assignment: CDR1 SEHNR and CDR2 FQNEAQ (reference sequence). The V segment lost 4 bases and the J segment 5 bases; nucleotides outside the gene matches: 6. The CDR3 extends over 15 amino acids. The CDR3, as DNA: TGTGCCAGCAGCTCTCTACAGGGGGAAACCGGGGAGCTGTTTTTT. It translates to CASSSLQGETGELFF.

The gene calls are TRBV19 and TRBJ2-7; 7 positions agree with TRBD1. Per the germline V gene, CDR1 is LNHDA and CDR2 is SQIVND (reference sequence). This CDR3 is built from 14 residues. The V gene end was trimmed by 8 bases and the J gene end by 0 bases; junction bases not matched to a gene: 7. In DNA, the CDR3 is TGTGCCAGTCGAACCCGGGACAGCTCCTACGAGCAGTACTTC. This translates into CASRTRDSSYEQYF.

The chain has TRBV11-3 and TRBJ1-2, with a weak D call TRBD1 (5 bases). Germline CDR1 is SGHNT and CDR2 is YENEEA. The CDR3 runs to 15 residues. V shed 5 bases and J shed 1 base, with 14 bases lying between them. CDR3 nucleotides: TGTGCCAGCAGCCCCCATGTGGGGCTTAACTATGGCTACACCTTC. Translated, it gives CASSPHVGLNYGYTF.

This clone was detected only once. The gene calls are TRBV19 and TRBJ2-3, with 13 bases fitting TRBD2. The ends lost 3 bases at V and 7 bases at J; junction bases unmatched: 10. The CDR3 spans 17 residues. The germline CDR1 and CDR2 sequences are LNHDA and SQIVND (reference sequence). The CDR3 loop reads CASSILLAGGPVYTQYF. The CDR3 DNA is TGTGCCAGTAGTATCTTACTAGCGGGAGGGCCAGTATATACGCAGTATTTT.

J is TRBJ2-3 and V is TRBV4-1, with TRBD2 matching 14 bases. The germline CDR1 and CDR2 sequences are MGHRA and YSYEKL. The CDR3 is made up of 17 amino acids. V lost 4 bases and J lost 6; bases outside the gene matches: 9. The CDR3 protein is CASSPPSGTSGSDTQYF. The DNA of the CDR3 is TGCGCCAGCAGCCCTCCCTCCGGGACTAGCGGGAGTGATACGCAGTATTTT.

The chain links TRBV28 to TRBJ1-4, with D maybe TRBD1 (5 bases). Looked up from germline, CDR1 is MDHEN and CDR2 is SYDVKM. The CDR3 sequence is 15 residues long. Between the trimmed V and J ends, which lost 6 bases and 6 bases, there was a span of 17 bases. The CDR3 bases are TGTGCCAGCAGCAAACCCCCTTCGGGGGATGAAAAACTGTTTTTT. Its protein product is CASSKPPSGDEKLFF.

This chain connects TRBV21-1 to TRBJ2-1; the table's D call of TRBD1 was not tested on the DNA. TRBV21-1 is designated a pseudogene. This CDR3 is 13 amino acids long. The DNA for the CDR3 is TGTGCCAGCCCCTTCCCCCCCAGGGGTGAGCAGTTCTTC. It specifies CASPFPPRGEQFF.

The chain has TRBV9 and TRBJ2-5; D unresolved. The CDR3 spans 10 residues. V lost 6 bases, J lost 6 bases, and 6 bases lay in between. Germline lookup yields CDR1 SGDLS and CDR2 YYNGEE. The CDR3 reads CASNIKTQYF. CDR3 in DNA: TGTGCCAGCAATATAAAGACCCAGTACTTC.

The chain employs TRBV6-1 and TRBJ2-7, with D possibly being TRBD1 (5 bases). The CDR3 extends over 14 amino acids. V lost 2 bases, J lost 4 bases, and 12 bases lay in between. Germline lookup yields CDR1 MNHNS and CDR2 SASEGT. CDR3 coding DNA: TGTGCCAGCAGTGAAAGTAAGGGGTGGTACGAGCAGTACTTC. As protein: CASSESKGWYEQYF.

The chain carries TRBV7-2 and TRBJ2-7; no firm D call. Germline CDR1 is SGHTA and CDR2 is FQGNSA. CDR3 length equals 13 residues. V was cut by 0 bases and J by 6 bases, with 9 bases left in between. The CDR3 DNA sequence: TGTGCCAGCAGCTTAGCGGAGACGACCGAGCAGTACTTC. It encodes CASSLAETTEQYF.

This clone was counted a single time. The rearrangement links TRBV20-1 to TRBJ1-4, with 9 nucleotides matching TRBD1. The CDR3 runs 11 residues. CDR1 and CDR2 from the germline V gene are DFQATT and SNEGSKA (reference sequence). The CDR3 sequence is CSDRGNEKLFF. In nucleotides, the CDR3 is TGCAGCGACAGGGGGAATGAAAAACTGTTTTTT.

V is TRBV4-1 and J is TRBJ1-2; TRBD1 aligns across 7 bases. The CDR3 has 15 amino acids. CDR1 and CDR2 (germline): MGHRA, YSYEKL. V was pared by 3 bases and J by 6 bases, with 10 bases of the junction left unmatched. In nucleotides, the CDR3 is TGCGCCAGCAGCCACCCCCTCGGACAGGTTAATGGCTACACCTTC. Its translation: CASSHPLGQVNGYTF.

The V gene is TRBV7-9, the J gene TRBJ2-1; D is possibly TRBD2 (6 bases). The V gene lost 4 bases and the J gene lost 8 bases, with 24 bases spanning the gap. The CDR3 length is 17 residues. CDR1 and CDR2 from the germline V gene are SEHNR and FQNEAQ (reference sequence). The CDR3 bases are TGTGCCAGCAGCTCATACCCCCCGACTCCGGAGGGCGATGAGCAGTTCTTC. Encoded protein: CASSSYPPTPEGDEQFF.

The rearrangement links TRBV14 to TRBJ2-1, with D possibly being TRBD2 (6 bases). CDR3 length: 16 amino acids. Germline V gene sequence: CDR1 SGHDN, CDR2 FVKESK. V was trimmed by 4 bases and J by 5 bases, leaving 18 bases between them. CDR3 protein: CASSLHSGTWHNEQFF. CDR3 DNA: TGTGCCAGCAGCCTCCATAGCGGTACGTGGCACAATGAGCAGTTCTTC.

This sequence joins TRBV9 and TRBJ2-7; 7 positions agree with TRBD2. Germline CDR1 and CDR2: SGDLS and YYNGEE. CDR3 length: 15 amino acids. The ends lost 0 bases at V and 0 bases at J; junction bases unmatched: 3. For the CDR3, the DNA is TGTGCCAGCAGCGTAGGCGGGGAGGGCTCCTACGAGCAGTACTTC. Translation gives CASSVGGEGSYEQYF.

The rearrangement uses TRBV15 and TRBJ1-2; possible D gene TRBD1, 6 bases. The CDR3 totals 15 residues. Trimming removed 0 bases at V and 3 bases at J, with 11 bases between. CDR1 LNHNV and CDR2 YYDKDF come from the germline V gene (reference sequence). CDR3 bases: TGTGCCACCAGCAGAGATCGGGGGGCGGACTATGGCTACACCTTC. Its translation: CATSRDRGADYGYTF.

This sequence joins TRBV28 and TRBJ2-7, with D perhaps TRBD2 (6 bases). The CDR3 runs 16 residues. Trimming took off 5 bases at V and 5 bases at J, with 22 bases between the two ends. Germline assignment: CDR1 MDHEN and CDR2 SYDVKM. The CDR3 spells CASSDRVAEPLDEQYF. The DNA for the CDR3 is TGTGCCAGCAGTGATCGGGTAGCGGAACCTCTGGACGAGCAGTACTTC. Using reference TRBV28 and TRBJ2-7 for the parts outside the CDR3, the full variable domain is DVKVTQSSRYLVKRTGEKVFLECVQDMDHENMFWYRQDPGLGLRLIYFSYDVKMKEKGDIPEGYSVSREKKERFSLILESASTNQTSMYLCASSDRVAEPLDEQYFGPGTRLTVT.

There are a few counts of this clone. The chain employs TRBV4-3 and TRBJ2-3; 9 nucleotides agree with TRBD1. V trimming: 0 bases; J trimming: 4 bases; junction bases outside the gene matches: 14. The CDR3 totals 19 residues. Germline lookup yields CDR1 LGHNA and CDR2 YSLEER. The CDR3 region has the DNA TGCGCCAGCAGCCAAGACGCGGTACGGGACAGGGAGTGGTCAGATACGCAGTATTTT. Translating gives CASSQDAVRDREWSDTQYF.

The gene calls are TRBV7-2 and TRBJ2-7, with 8 bases aligning to TRBD2. The V segment lost 6 bases and the J segment 5 bases; nucleotides outside the gene matches: 12. The CDR3 loop spans 15 amino acids. Germline assignment: CDR1 SGHTA and CDR2 FQGNSA. The CDR3 coding sequence is TGTGCCAGCAGGCTAAGACTAGCGTGGGGCAACGAGCAGTACTTC. Translated: CASRLRLAWGNEQYF.

The rearrangement joins TRBV4-3 to TRBJ2-2, with D maybe TRBD2 (5 bases). Trimming removed 0 bases at V and 6 bases at J, with 17 bases between. Germline V gene sequence: CDR1 LGHNA, CDR2 YSLEER. CDR3 size: 17 residues. CDR3 amino acids: CASSQDTASPRAGELFF. The DNA for the CDR3 is TGCGCCAGCAGCCAAGATACGGCTAGCCCTAGGGCCGGGGAGCTGTTTTTT.

The chain recombines TRBV2 with TRBJ2-7; the D gene is possibly TRBD2 (5 bases). The V gene's germline CDR1 is SNHLY and CDR2 FYNNEI. The CDR3 has 13 residues. Trimming pared 4 bases from V and 6 bases from J, leaving 13 bases between. The CDR3 reads CASSGRVGIEQYF. The CDR3 bases are TGTGCCAGCAGTGGACGGGTCGGGATCGAGCAGTACTTC. The variable domain in full, completed from reference TRBV2 and TRBJ2-7, reads EPEVTQTPSHQVTQMGQEVILRCVPISNHLYFYWYRQILGQKVEFLVSFYNNEISEKSEIFDDQFSVERPDGSNFTLKIRSTKLEDSAMYFCASSGRVGIEQYFGPGTRLTVT.

The chain joins TRBV30 to TRBJ1-6; possible D gene TRBD1, 5 bases. Germline CDR1 reads GTSNPN; CDR2 reads SVGIG (reference sequence). The CDR3 is 13 amino acids. V was shortened by 6 bases and J by 7 bases, with 13 bases between the two germline ends. The CDR3 protein is CACFPGGNSPLHF. The CDR3 DNA is TGTGCCTGCTTCCCGGGGGGGAATTCACCCCTCCACTTT.

The chain's CDR3 is CASRREPDTGELFF. The CDR3 nucleotides read TGCGCCAGCAGGCGGGAGCCTGACACCGGGGAGCTGTTTTTT. This rearrangement joins TRBV10-1 to TRBJ2-2; TRBD2 aligns across 7 bases. The CDR3 length is 14 residues. V was clipped by 6 bases and J by 3 bases; unmatched bases: 4. Germline V gene sequence: CDR1 WNHNN, CDR2 SYGVQD (reference sequence).